This TCR beta chain appears in the sequencing data of a study of cytomegalovirus exposure and HLA in healthy donors. PCR was performed using 60 Vbeta and 13 Jbeta primers. This table comes from immunoSEQ multiplex PCR, and its TCRdb copy is limited to in-frame clones, with some not included. The table records some 160,000 clones, around 77% of them present only once. This clone has just a few counts. CDR1 and CDR2 from the germline V gene are SGHTS and YDEGEE. CDR3 size: 14 residues. Trimming pared 0 bases from V and 7 bases from J, leaving 11 bases between. The specimen was PBMCs. The gene calls are TRBV5-8 and TRBJ1-5; D remains unclear. The clonotype was recovered from a woman aged 25 to 45 in good health and CMV-seronegative. CDR3 loop: CASSLAAMVQPQHF. As DNA, the CDR3 is TGTGCCAGCAGCTTGGCCGCTATGGTCCAGCCCCAGCATTTT.